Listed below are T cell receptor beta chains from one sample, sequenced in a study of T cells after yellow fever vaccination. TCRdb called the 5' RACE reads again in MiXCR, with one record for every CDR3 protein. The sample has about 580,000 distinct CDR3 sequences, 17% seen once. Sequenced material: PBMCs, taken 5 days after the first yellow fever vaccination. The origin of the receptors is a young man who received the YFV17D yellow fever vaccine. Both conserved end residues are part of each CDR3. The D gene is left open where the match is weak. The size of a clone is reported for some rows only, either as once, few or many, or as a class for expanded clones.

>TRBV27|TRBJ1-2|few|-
TGTGCCAGCAGTTTAAGTCCGCCTGCGGCGGGCTACACCTTC
CASSLSPPAAGYTF
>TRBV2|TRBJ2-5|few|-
TGTGCCAGCAGGCCTTGGGAGACCCAGTACTTC
CASRPWETQYF
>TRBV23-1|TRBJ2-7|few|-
TGCGCCAGCAGTCCACTCAGACCCTGGCAGGGTATCTCCTACGAGCAGTACTTC
CASSPLRPWQGISYEQYF
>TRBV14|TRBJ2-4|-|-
TGTGCCAGCAGCCAACAGAAAAACATTCAGTACTTC
CASSQQKNIQYF
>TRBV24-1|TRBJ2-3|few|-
TGTGCCACCAGTGATTTGAGGGACCGAGGAGATACGCAGTATTTT
CATSDLRDRGDTQYF
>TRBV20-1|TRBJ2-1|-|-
TGCAGTGCTAGAGTGTTTGGGGATGAGCAGTTCTTC
CSARVFGDEQFF
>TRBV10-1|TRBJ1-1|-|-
TGCGCCAGCAGTCGGGGGGCGATTGAAGCTTTCTTT
CASSRGAIEAFF
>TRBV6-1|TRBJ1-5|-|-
TGTGCCAGCAGTGAAGGGGTCCAGCCCAATCAGCCCCAGCATTTT
CASSEGVQPNQPQHF
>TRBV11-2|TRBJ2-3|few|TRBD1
TGTGCCAGCAGTCCGGTAATGGACAGGAGGAATTGGGCAGATACGCAGTATTTT
CASSPVMDRRNWADTQYF
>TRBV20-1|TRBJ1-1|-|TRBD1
TGCAGTGCTAGTCCTACAGGGGCTAAAACTGAAGCTTTCTTT
CSASPTGAKTEAFF
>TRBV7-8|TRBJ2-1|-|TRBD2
TGTGCCAGCAGCTTAAAACCTAATTTAGCGGGGAACTACAATGAGCAGTTCTTC
CASSLKPNLAGNYNEQFF
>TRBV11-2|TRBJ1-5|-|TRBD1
TGTGCCAGCAGCTTAGGCGACAGGGCCACTTACAATCAGCCCCAGCATTTT
CASSLGDRATYNQPQHF
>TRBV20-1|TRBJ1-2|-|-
TGCAGTGCTAGTACCCCTGGGGGCACCTATGGCTACACCTTC
CSASTPGGTYGYTF
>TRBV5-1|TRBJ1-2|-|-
TGCGCCAGCAGCTCCCTACCATCCGGGGACTTCTATGGCTACACCTTC
CASSSLPSGDFYGYTF
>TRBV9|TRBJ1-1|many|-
TGTGCCAGCAGCGTTGGAGGGAAGACTGAAGCTTTCTTT
CASSVGGKTEAFF
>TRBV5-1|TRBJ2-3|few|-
TGCGCCAGCAGCTTGGATCCGGGATCTAGCACAGATACGCAGTATTTT
CASSLDPGSSTDTQYF
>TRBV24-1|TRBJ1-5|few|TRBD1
TGTGCCACCAGTGATACAGGGGGCTCGGGTCAGCCCCAGCATTTT
CATSDTGGSGQPQHF
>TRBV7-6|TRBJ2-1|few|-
TGTGCCAGCAGCTCTGGGTGGGGCGGGGGCTCCTCCTACAATGAGCAGTTCTTC
CASSSGWGGGSSYNEQFF
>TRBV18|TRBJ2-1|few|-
TGTGCCAGCTCACCACCCTCACTAAGCGGTGAGCAGTTCTTC
CASSPPSLSGEQFF
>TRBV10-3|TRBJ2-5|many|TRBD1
TGTGCCATAGGGGGCTCGGGAGAGACCCAGTACTTC
CAIGGSGETQYF
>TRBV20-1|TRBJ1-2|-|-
TGCAGTGCTAGAGATATGACAGAAAGTAACTATGGCTACACCTTC
CSARDMTESNYGYTF
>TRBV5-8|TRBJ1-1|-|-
TGTGCCAGCAGCTTGTCGAGGGTGGGGCCGGGCACTGAAGCTTTCTTT
CASSLSRVGPGTEAFF
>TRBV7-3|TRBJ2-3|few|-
TGTGCCAGCAGCCCCACGATGGGGGCAGATACGCAGTATTTT
CASSPTMGADTQYF
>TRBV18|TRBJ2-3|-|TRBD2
TGTGCCAGCTCACAACTAGCGGTTGGAGGGGATACGCAGTATTTT
CASSQLAVGGDTQYF
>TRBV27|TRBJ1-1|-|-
TGTGCCAGCAGCCTAGGGGGGGCAGGGAGGTACACTGAAGCTTGCTTT
CASSLGGAGRYTEACF
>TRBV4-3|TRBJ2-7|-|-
TGCGCCAGCAGCCAAGATCTTAACTACGAGCAGTACTTC
CASSQDLNYEQYF
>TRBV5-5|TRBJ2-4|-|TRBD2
TGTGCCAGCAGCGCTCCGGGACTAGGATTAGCCAAAAACATTCAGTACTTC
CASSAPGLGLAKNIQYF
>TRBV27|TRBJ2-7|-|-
TGTGCCAGCAGTTCATTTGCGAGCTCCTACGAGCAGTACTTC
CASSSFASSYEQYF
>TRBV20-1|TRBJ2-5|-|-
TGCAGTGCTAGAGTTCCAGGGACGAGGCAAGAGACCCAGTACTTC
CSARVPGTRQETQYF
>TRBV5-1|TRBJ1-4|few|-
TGCGCCAGCAGCACCGGACGGGTTAATGAAAAACTGTTTTTT
CASSTGRVNEKLFF
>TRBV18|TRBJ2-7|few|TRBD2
TGTGCCAGCTCACCACCGCCGGGACTATCCGAGCAGTACTTC
CASSPPPGLSEQYF
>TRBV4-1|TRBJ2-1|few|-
TGCGCCAGCAGCCAAGGGAAGGATGAGCAGTTCTTC
CASSQGKDEQFF
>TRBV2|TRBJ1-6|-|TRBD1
TGTGCCAGCAACCGGGACAGGGGGAATTCACCCCTCCACTTT
CASNRDRGNSPLHF
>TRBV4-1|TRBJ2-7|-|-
TGCGCCAGCAGCCAAGATAGGATTCCCCCTAAGGAGCAGTACTTC
CASSQDRIPPKEQYF
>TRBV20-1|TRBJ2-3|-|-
TGCAGTGCTACCTCGACCAGCCGGGGAGATACGCAGTATTTT
CSATSTSRGDTQYF
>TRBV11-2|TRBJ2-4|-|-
TGTGCCAGCAGCCCCCTCCGGCGGCTAGCCAAAAACATTCAGTACTTC
CASSPLRRLAKNIQYF
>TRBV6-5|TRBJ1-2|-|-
TGTGCCAGCAGTTCGAAAACCGGGACAATCTATGGCTACACCTTC
CASSSKTGTIYGYTF
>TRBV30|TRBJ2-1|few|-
TGTGCCTGGAGTGTACGGCTGGATGAGCAGTTCTTC
CAWSVRLDEQFF
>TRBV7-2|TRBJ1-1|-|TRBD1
TGTGCCAGCAGCCCGTTCGACAGGGACAAGTATTCTGAAGCTTTCTTT
CASSPFDRDKYSEAFF
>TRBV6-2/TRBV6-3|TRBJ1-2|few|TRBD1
TGTGCCAGCAGTTACTCGACAGGGGACTATGGCTACACCTTC
CASSYSTGDYGYTF